These T cell receptor beta chains were read from a single sample in a study of blood T cell repertoires in COVID-19. Assay: immunoSEQ multiplex PCR; the TCRdb copy retains only in-frame clones and omits some. This table has around 170,000 clones, 70% to 90% appearing once. Specimen: peripheral blood. The receptors originated from a man in his sixties with acute or convalescent COVID-19. Each CDR3 is given without its conserved first and last residue.

j_gene: TRBJ1-2; v_gene: TRBV27; CDR3aa: ASSPRGQGAGGYT
j_gene: TRBJ1-1; v_gene: TRBV5-4; CDR3aa: ASSEAVNTEAF
j_gene: TRBJ2-7; v_gene: TRBV2; CDR3aa: ASRTGQGRYEQY
j_gene: TRBJ2-7; v_gene: TRBV6-4; CDR3aa: ARTRGPDKGGYEQY
j_gene: TRBJ1-1; v_gene: TRBV18; CDR3aa: ASSPDRVNTEAF
j_gene: TRBJ2-3; v_gene: TRBV6-2/TRBV6-3; CDR3aa: ASSFNRRSGVSTDTQY
j_gene: TRBJ1-2; v_gene: TRBV20-1; CDR3aa: SGTGGQGYT
j_gene: TRBJ1-3; v_gene: TRBV10-1; CDR3aa: ASSPTGSSGNTIY
j_gene: TRBJ1-3; v_gene: TRBV4-3; CDR3aa: ASSQDFQGGSGNTIY
j_gene: TRBJ1-1; v_gene: TRBV11-2; CDR3aa: ASSYGTRTEAF
j_gene: TRBJ1-2; v_gene: TRBV5-5; CDR3aa: ASSLRDTDYGYT
j_gene: TRBJ1-6; v_gene: TRBV24-1; CDR3aa: ATSDPTGSHYNSPLH
j_gene: TRBJ2-5; v_gene: TRBV5-1; CDR3aa: ASSSSGQGAEETQY
j_gene: TRBJ1-1; v_gene: TRBV4-1; CDR3aa: ASSQQGGITEAF
j_gene: TRBJ2-7; v_gene: TRBV27; CDR3aa: ASSFPGNEQY
j_gene: TRBJ2-3; v_gene: TRBV30; CDR3aa: AWSTFRRGQLGDTQY
j_gene: TRBJ1-1; v_gene: TRBV19; CDR3aa: ASSGRDSRPEAF
j_gene: TRBJ2-2; v_gene: TRBV5-1; CDR3aa: ASVPLLLQGYLPGELF
j_gene: TRBJ2-1; v_gene: TRBV29-1; CDR3aa: SVLSSNADYNEQF
j_gene: TRBJ1-5; v_gene: TRBV6-5; CDR3aa: ASSYHRNQPQH
j_gene: TRBJ2-7; v_gene: TRBV5-1; CDR3aa: ASSFGTVDTYEQY
j_gene: TRBJ2-3; v_gene: TRBV5-6; CDR3aa: ASSSLRGTGQTVIWY
j_gene: TRBJ2-3; v_gene: TRBV11-2; CDR3aa: ASAVRVTDTQY
j_gene: TRBJ2-5; v_gene: TRBV4-3; CDR3aa: ASSATGGYQETQY
j_gene: TRBJ1-1; v_gene: TRBV27; CDR3aa: ASTRLDWGQPLGAF
j_gene: TRBJ2-7; v_gene: TRBV20-1; CDR3aa: SAPDRIEQY
j_gene: TRBJ1-5; v_gene: TRBV19; CDR3aa: ASSPTGSYSNQPQH
j_gene: TRBJ2-7; v_gene: TRBV12-3/TRBV12-4; CDR3aa: ASSPTGAEQY
j_gene: TRBJ1-1; v_gene: TRBV27; CDR3aa: ASSLIDEKDTEAF
j_gene: TRBJ2-3; v_gene: TRBV5-4; CDR3aa: AFLAPADLTDTQY
j_gene: TRBJ1-2; v_gene: TRBV28; CDR3aa: ASSFGLMRYGYT
j_gene: TRBJ1-2; v_gene: TRBV6-5; CDR3aa: ASSYGQGVVSGYT
j_gene: TRBJ1-2; v_gene: TRBV19; CDR3aa: ASSIEGATYGYT
j_gene: TRBJ1-1; v_gene: TRBV6-2/TRBV6-3; CDR3aa: ASSYSGRVFAF
j_gene: TRBJ1-3; v_gene: TRBV28; CDR3aa: ASSLWTADSGNTIY
j_gene: TRBJ1-2; v_gene: TRBV3-1/TRBV3-2; CDR3aa: ASSRGGYYGYT
j_gene: TRBJ2-1; v_gene: TRBV19; CDR3aa: ASSIDRGRNEQF
j_gene: TRBJ1-2; v_gene: TRBV5-8; CDR3aa: ASSSTGQSNYGYT
j_gene: TRBJ2-3; v_gene: TRBV7-3; CDR3aa: ASSVLAGGRDTQY
j_gene: TRBJ2-1; v_gene: TRBV19; CDR3aa: ASSGGSNLYNEQF
j_gene: TRBJ1-2; v_gene: TRBV25-1; CDR3aa: ASSEQGLSYGYT
j_gene: TRBJ1-5; v_gene: TRBV19; CDR3aa: ASSIEGRRGGVHDQPQH
j_gene: TRBJ1-3; v_gene: TRBV4-1; CDR3aa: ASSLNLSPGRDKNTIY
j_gene: TRBJ2-7; v_gene: TRBV5-1; CDR3aa: ASSKGQASYEQY
j_gene: TRBJ1-1; v_gene: TRBV2; CDR3aa: ASSGEANTEAF
j_gene: TRBJ1-2; v_gene: TRBV9; CDR3aa: ASTGTQRDYGYT
j_gene: TRBJ1-2; v_gene: TRBV4-3; CDR3aa: ASSQDRGYANGYT
j_gene: TRBJ1-1; v_gene: TRBV7-9; CDR3aa: ASSLVTLNTEAF
j_gene: TRBJ2-1; v_gene: TRBV19; CDR3aa: ASSLRGTSGGRSYNEQF
j_gene: TRBJ2-3; v_gene: TRBV7-6; CDR3aa: ASSPRTGTGTDTQY
j_gene: TRBJ1-1; v_gene: TRBV6-5; CDR3aa: ASSWGQATEAF
j_gene: TRBJ1-6; v_gene: TRBV29-1; CDR3aa: SVWDRAGPLH
j_gene: TRBJ2-7; v_gene: TRBV23-1; CDR3aa: ASSQLSGDRGYEQY